The 24 T cell receptor beta chains below were found in one sample sequenced in a study of beta chain features in type 1 diabetes. Study observations and caveats: Researchers report that Type 1 diabetes patients had moderately but significantly shorter TCRB CDR3s across all four CD4+ subsets.

The whole isolated RNA underwent reverse transcription, so sequencing captured expressed TCRB transcripts. Measured with immunoSEQ multiplex PCR; TCRdb has only the in-frame clones, and not every one. This table holds roughly 260,000 clones, 20% found once. Their target antigens are unknown. Source material: naive CD4+ T cells from blood. Receptor source: a woman aged 40 to 50 with type 1 diabetes.

The V and J genes are TRBV9 and TRBJ2-1; 7 bases are shared with TRBD1. The CDR3 has 13 amino acids. J gave up 7 bases and V 2 bases, and 3 bases lay outside the gene matches. Germline V gene lookup returns CDR1 SGDLS and CDR2 YYNGEE. The CDR3 loop reads CASSVPQGNEQFF. DNA for the CDR3: TGTGCCAGCAGCGTCCCACAGGGGAATGAGCAGTTCTTC.

A few counts support this clone. This chain uses TRBV5-1 with TRBJ1-5; 7 nucleotides match TRBD1. Germline assignment: CDR1 SGHRS and CDR2 YFSETQ. The CDR3 is 14 amino acids. V was clipped by 4 bases and J by 3 bases; unmatched bases: 4. In DNA, the CDR3 is TGCGCCAGCAGCCCCGGGACAGACAATCAGCCCCAGCATTTT. The encoded protein is CASSPGTDNQPQHF.

The sample holds a few counts of this clone. This chain links TRBV15 with TRBJ2-5, with D hard to call. CDR1 and CDR2 (germline): LNHNV, YYDKDF (reference sequence). The CDR3 extends over 14 amino acids. The germline V and J ends were trimmed by 0 bases and 2 bases, with 7 bases remaining between them. The CDR3 nucleotides read TGTGCCACCAGCAGAGACAGGTCGCAAGAGACCCAGTACTTC. Amino acids: CATSRDRSQETQYF. Combining the CDR3 with reference TRBV15 and TRBJ2-5 gives the whole variable domain DAMVIQNPRYQVTQFGKPVTLSCSQTLNHNVMYWYQQKSSQAPKLLFHYYDKDFNNEADTPDNFQSRRPNTSFCFLDIRSPGLGDTAMYLCATSRDRSQETQYFGPGTRLLVL.

V and J are TRBV4-1 and TRBJ1-5, with 7 bases that match TRBD1. Trimming took 3 bases from V and 7 from J; bases not matched to a gene: 3. Germline V gene data show CDR1 as MGHRA and CDR2 as YSYEKL. The CDR3 length is 13 residues. CDR3 nucleotide sequence: TGCGCCAGCAGCCACGACAGGGCACAGCCCCAGCATTTT. Protein product: CASSHDRAQPQHF.

This clone showed up just a few times. The rearrangement joins TRBV2 to TRBJ2-3; D not certain. With 0 bases removed from V and 6 bases from J, the gap between germline ends came to 7 bases. Germline lookup yields CDR1 SNHLY and CDR2 FYNNEI. The CDR3 is 13 amino acids. As DNA, the CDR3 is TGTGCCAGCAGTGAAGCTCAGGTGGATACGCAGTATTTT. It translates to CASSEAQVDTQYF.

The chain uses TRBV28 and TRBJ1-2; unclear D gene. Trimming shortened V by 4 bases and J by 0 bases, and 3 bases separated the two germline ends. The V gene's germline CDR1 is MDHEN and CDR2 SYDVKM. The CDR3 is 12 residues long. This chain's CDR3 is CASSSTNYGYTF. In DNA, the CDR3 is TGTGCCAGCAGTTCCACTAACTATGGCTACACCTTC.

Only a few counts were recorded for this clone. V gene TRBV2 combines with J gene TRBJ1-2; D gene uncertain. The CDR3 covers 10 residues. CDR1 and CDR2 (germline): SNHLY, FYNNEI. V dropped 8 bases and J dropped 7 bases, with 8 bases sitting between them. CDR3 sequence reads: CASEIVGYTF. CDR3 in DNA: TGTGCCAGCGAGATCGTTGGCTACACCTTC.

V usage is TRBV19 and J usage is TRBJ1-1; 10 nucleotides agree with TRBD1. CDR3 length: 15 residues. Germline V gene data show CDR1 as LNHDA and CDR2 as SQIVND (reference sequence). The J segment lost 1 base and the V segment lost 7 bases, leaving 6 bases of the junction unmatched. The CDR3 sequence is CASIPGQGPNTEAFF. The CDR3 coding sequence is TGTGCCAGTATACCGGGACAGGGGCCGAACACTGAAGCTTTCTTT.

The chain recombines TRBV28 with TRBJ2-1; 8 nucleotides align to TRBD2. Germline assignment: CDR1 MDHEN and CDR2 SYDVKM. The CDR3 covers 14 residues. Trimming removed 7 bases from V and 4 bases from J; junction bases left unmatched: 6. The CDR3 nucleotides read TGTGCCAGCAATCAGGCTAGCGGGTACAATGAGCAGTTCTTC. Encoded protein: CASNQASGYNEQFF. Looking up the rest from reference TRBV28 and TRBJ2-1 gives the full variable domain: DVKVTQSSRYLVKRTGEKVFLECVQDMDHENMFWYRQDPGLGLRLIYFSYDVKMKEKGDIPEGYSVSREKKERFSLILESASTNQTSMYLCASNQASGYNEQFFGPGTRLTVL.

The genes are TRBV29-1 and TRBJ2-1; 14 positions match TRBD2. J was trimmed by 2 bases and V by 5 bases; bases with no gene match: 5. The CDR3 has 16 amino acids. The germline V gene encodes CDR1 SQVTM and CDR2 ANQGSEA. The CDR3 nucleotides read TGCAGCGTTCTGGGACTAGCGGGAGTTACCTACAATGAGCAGTTCTTC. Translation: CSVLGLAGVTYNEQFF.

The J gene is TRBJ2-5, the V gene TRBV23-1, with 8 bases lining up with TRBD1. TRBV23-1 is noted as an ORF with a role that remains uncertain. This CDR3 has 20 residues. V shed 2 bases and J 6 bases; nucleotides not matched to a gene: 23. The CDR3 spells CASSQDYEVAGRTGRKTQYF. As DNA, the CDR3 is TGCGCCAGCAGTCAAGATTACGAGGTGGCGGGTAGGACAGGGAGAAAGACCCAGTACTTC.

This clone was seen only a few times. The chain carries TRBV9 and TRBJ2-7; a possible D gene is TRBD1 (6 bases). Deletions cut 0 bases from V and 1 base from J, with 11 bases between. The CDR3 extends over 15 amino acids. Germline V gene data show CDR1 as SGDLS and CDR2 as YYNGEE. The CDR3 DNA reads as TGTGCCAGCAGCGTAGAACAGGGACCGTCCTACGAGCAGTACTTC. Encoded protein: CASSVEQGPSYEQYF.

This clone was recorded a few times. This chain uses TRBV7-9 with TRBJ1-5; TRBD1 matches at 9 bases. Per germline, CDR1 SEHNR and CDR2 FQNEAQ (reference sequence). J gave up 6 bases and V 5 bases, and 8 bases lay outside the gene matches. The CDR3 covers 15 residues. CDR3 sequence (DNA): TGTGCCAGCAGCAAAACAGGGGGCTCCAGTCAGCCCCAGCATTTT. Its translation: CASSKTGGSSQPQHF.

The chain joins TRBV18 to TRBJ2-7; 7 bases map to TRBD1. The V gene's germline CDR1 is KGHSH and CDR2 LQKENI. The CDR3 runs 16 residues. J gave up 0 bases and V 3 bases, and 8 bases lay outside the gene matches. The CDR3 bases are TGTGCCAGCTCACCTCAACTGGACAGGTCCTCCTACGAGCAGTACTTC. It codes for CASSPQLDRSSYEQYF.

There are a few counts of this clone. V and J are TRBV4-3 and TRBJ1-3; 9 nucleotides line up with TRBD1. Germline loops: CDR1 LGHNA, CDR2 YSLEER. V was clipped by 4 bases and J by 8 bases; unmatched bases: 6. This CDR3 contains 14 residues. CDR3 sequence (DNA): TGCGCCAGCAGCCGAGGGGACAGGGACGACACCATATATTTT. This encodes CASSRGDRDDTIYF.

The chain has TRBV7-8 and TRBJ1-2, with TRBD1 matching 7 bases. The CDR3 is 13 amino acids. Looked up from germline, CDR1 is SGHVS and CDR2 is FQNEAQ. The junction had 4 bases not matched to a gene; V was cut back by 5 bases and J by 4 bases. The CDR3 region has the DNA TGTGCCAGCAGCCGGACAGGCGGCTATGGCTACACCTTC. It codes for CASSRTGGYGYTF. Using reference TRBV7-8 and TRBJ1-2 for the parts outside the CDR3, the full variable domain is GAGVSQSPRYKVAKRGQDVALRCDPISGHVSLFWYQQALGQGPEFLTYFQNEAQLDKSGLPSDRFFAERPEGSVSTLKIQRTQQEDSAVYLCASSRTGGYGYTFGSGTRLTVV.

The chain employs TRBV28 and TRBJ2-7; D is possibly TRBD2 (6 bases). Germline CDR1 is MDHEN and CDR2 is SYDVKM. The CDR3 covers 11 residues. V dropped 10 bases and J dropped 5 bases, with 12 bases sitting between them. CDR3 protein: CAITGSHEQYF. CDR3 bases: TGTGCCATTACCGGGAGTCACGAGCAGTACTTC.

The gene calls are TRBV4-3 and TRBJ1-1; weak D call: TRBD1 (6 bases). The germline CDR1 and CDR2 sequences are LGHNA and YSLEER. This CDR3 spans 14 amino acids. V gave up 6 bases and J gave up 1 base, with 12 bases separating them. Here the CDR3 reads CASRQIQGNTEAFF. Written as DNA, the CDR3 is TGCGCCAGCAGACAAATACAGGGGAACACTGAAGCTTTCTTT.

The chain carries TRBV29-1 and TRBJ2-7; 7 bases map to TRBD1. Germline V gives CDR1 SQVTM, CDR2 ANQGSEA. V lost 4 bases to trimming and J lost 4 bases; unmatched junction nucleotides: 7. This CDR3 comprises 13 residues. In nucleotides, the CDR3 is TGCAGCGTTGCCGACAGGGCGTCTTACGAGCAGTACTTC. Amino acid sequence: CSVADRASYEQYF.

In its sample, this clone was seen a few times. J is TRBJ2-7 and V is TRBV6-6; D is unresolved. Trimming stripped 10 bases from V and 3 bases from J, with 16 bases between. The CDR3 sequence is 13 residues long. Germline V gives CDR1 MNHNY, CDR2 SVGAGI (reference sequence). The CDR3 sequence: CANATGPHYEQYF. CDR3 in DNA: TGTGCCAACGCGACGGGTCCCCACTACGAGCAGTACTTC.

This clone was counted only a few times. This chain links TRBV9 with TRBJ2-2; unclear D gene. The CDR3 sequence is 15 residues long. Trimming shortened V by 3 bases and J by 3 bases, and 12 bases separated the two germline ends. Per the germline V gene, CDR1 is SGDLS and CDR2 is YYNGEE. In DNA, the CDR3 is TGTGCCAGCAGCGGCAGAGGAAGCGACACCGGGGAGCTGTTTTTT. Translation gives CASSGRGSDTGELFF.

This chain connects TRBV6-4 to TRBJ1-6; D possibly corresponds to TRBD1 (6 bases). The CDR3 contains 15 residues. Trimming cost V 5 bases and J 6 bases, with 14 bases left between them. CDR1 is MRHNA and CDR2 is SNTAGT in the germline V gene. This CDR3 reads CASSQETGLNSPLHF. CDR3 coding DNA: TGTGCCAGCAGTCAAGAGACAGGCCTTAATTCACCCCTCCACTTT.

This clone was observed a handful of times. The chain employs TRBV29-1 and TRBJ1-1, with 7 nucleotides matching TRBD1. Losses at the gene ends were 5 bases for V and 4 bases for J; bases not matched to a gene: 4. CDR1 is SQVTM and CDR2 is ANQGSEA in the germline V gene. The CDR3 sequence is 12 residues long. Here the CDR3 reads CSVRSGGTEAFF. The CDR3 DNA reads as TGCAGCGTTCGTTCAGGGGGCACTGAAGCTTTCTTT.

V and J are TRBV2 and TRBJ2-7; D uncertain. This CDR3 is built from 12 residues. V was trimmed by 5 bases and J by 3 bases, leaving 8 bases between them. Germline loops: CDR1 SNHLY, CDR2 FYNNEI. Here the CDR3 reads CASSSTGYEQYF. The CDR3 coding sequence is TGTGCCAGCAGTTCGACTGGCTACGAGCAGTACTTC.